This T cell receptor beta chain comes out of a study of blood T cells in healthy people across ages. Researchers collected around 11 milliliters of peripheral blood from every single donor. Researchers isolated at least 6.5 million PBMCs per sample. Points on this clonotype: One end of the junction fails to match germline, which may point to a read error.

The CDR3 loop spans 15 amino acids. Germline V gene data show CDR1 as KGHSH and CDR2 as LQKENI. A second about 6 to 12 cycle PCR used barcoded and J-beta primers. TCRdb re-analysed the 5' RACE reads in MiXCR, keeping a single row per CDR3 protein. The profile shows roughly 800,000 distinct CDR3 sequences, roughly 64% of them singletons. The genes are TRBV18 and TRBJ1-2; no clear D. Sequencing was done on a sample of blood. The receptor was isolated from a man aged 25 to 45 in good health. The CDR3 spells CASSPGWPNRGGYTF. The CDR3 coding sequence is TGCGCCAGCTCACCGGGTTGGCCAAATCGCGGCGGCTACACCTTC.